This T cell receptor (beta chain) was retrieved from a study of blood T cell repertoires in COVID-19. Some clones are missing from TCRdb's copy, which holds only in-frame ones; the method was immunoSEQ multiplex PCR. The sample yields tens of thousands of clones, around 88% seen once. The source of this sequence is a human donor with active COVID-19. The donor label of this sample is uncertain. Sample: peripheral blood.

The CDR3: CASSYSYGLEGGEQYF. CDR3 DNA: TGTGCCAGCAGTTACTCGTATGGTCTAGAAGGGGGCGAGCAGTACTTC. The chain links TRBV6-5 to TRBJ2-7, with D possibly being TRBD1 (6 bases). This CDR3 comprises 16 residues. Germline V gene lookup returns CDR1 MNHEY and CDR2 SVGAGI. Trimming took 0 bases from V and 6 from J, leaving 18 bases between them.